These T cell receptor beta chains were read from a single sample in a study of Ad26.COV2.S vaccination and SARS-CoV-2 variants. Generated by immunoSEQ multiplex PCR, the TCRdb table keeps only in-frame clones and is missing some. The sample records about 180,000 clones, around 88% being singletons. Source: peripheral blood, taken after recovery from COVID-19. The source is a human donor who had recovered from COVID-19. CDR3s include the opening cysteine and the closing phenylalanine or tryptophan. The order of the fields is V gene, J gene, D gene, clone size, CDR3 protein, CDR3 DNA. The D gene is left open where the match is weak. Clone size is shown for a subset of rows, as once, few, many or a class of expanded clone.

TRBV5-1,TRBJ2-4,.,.,CASSLSQGINIQYF,TGCGCCAGCAGCTTGTCTCAGGGTATAAACATTCAGTACTTC
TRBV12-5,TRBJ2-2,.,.,CASGLWVVAPSRINTGELFF,TGTGCTAGTGGTTTGTGGGTGGTCGCGCCGTCACGGATAAACACCGGGGAGCTGTTTTTT
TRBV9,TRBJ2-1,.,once,CASSVEGLNYNEQFF,TGTGCCAGCAGCGTCGAGGGCTTAAACTACAATGAGCAGTTCTTC
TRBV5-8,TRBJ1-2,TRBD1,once,CASSSLDRGGGYTF,TGTGCCAGCAGCTCCCTGGACAGGGGTGGTGGCTACACCTTC
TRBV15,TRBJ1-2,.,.,CATSRDTYGYTF,TGTGCCACCAGCAGAGATACCTATGGCTACACCTTC
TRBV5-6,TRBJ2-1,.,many,CASSLAGLNVREQFF,TGTGCCAGCAGCTTGGCGGGACTGAATGTACGTGAGCAGTTCTTC
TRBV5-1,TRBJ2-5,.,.,CASSFQGETQYF,TGCGCCAGCAGCTTCCAGGGAGAGACCCAGTACTTC
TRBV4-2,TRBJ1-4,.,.,CASSLHGKANEKLFF,TGTGCCAGCAGCCTCCATGGAAAGGCTAATGAAAAACTGTTTTTT
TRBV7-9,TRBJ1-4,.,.,CASSLVSNEKLFF,TGTGCCAGCAGCTTAGTTAGTAATGAAAAACTGTTTTTT
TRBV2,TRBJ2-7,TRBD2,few,CASNGGSYSREQYF,TGTGCCAGCAACGGCGGGAGCTACTCCCGGGAGCAGTACTTC
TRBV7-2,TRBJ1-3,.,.,CASSPSVGRTGNTIYF,TGTGCCAGCAGCCCTTCTGTCGGCCGGACTGGAAACACCATATATTTT
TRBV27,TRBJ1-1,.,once,CASSLTQISMNTEAFF,TGTGCCAGCAGTTTAACCCAGATCAGCATGAACACTGAAGCTTTCTTT
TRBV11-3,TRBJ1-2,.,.,CASSNRDGYGYTF,TGTGCCAGCAGCAACAGGGACGGCTATGGCTACACCTTC
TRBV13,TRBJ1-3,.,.,CASTTGRSGNTIYF,TGTGCCAGCACTACAGGTCGCTCTGGAAACACCATATATTTT
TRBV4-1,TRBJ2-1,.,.,CASSGTPQHNEQFF,TGCGCCAGCAGCGGAACCCCGCAACACAATGAGCAGTTCTTC
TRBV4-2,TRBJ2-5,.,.,CASSQIGLGKETQYF,TGTGCCAGCAGCCAAATCGGCCTAGGGAAAGAGACCCAGTACTTC
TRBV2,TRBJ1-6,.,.,CASREDSSPLHF,TGTGCCAGCAGGGAAGACAGTTCACCCCTCCACTTT
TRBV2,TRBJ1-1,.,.,CASNVRANTEAFF,TGTGCCAGCAACGTGCGGGCAAACACTGAAGCTTTCTTT
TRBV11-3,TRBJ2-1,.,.,CASSLGGGPYNEQFF,TGTGCCAGCAGCTTAGGAGGGGGGCCCTACAATGAGCAGTTCTTC
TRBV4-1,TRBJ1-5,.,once,CASSPSWGQPQHF,TGCGCCAGCAGCCCAAGCTGGGGTCAGCCCCAGCATTTT
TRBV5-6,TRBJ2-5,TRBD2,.,CASSLELAGETQYF,TGTGCCAGCAGCTTGGAACTAGCGGGAGAGACCCAGTACTTC
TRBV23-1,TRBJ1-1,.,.,CASSQKGRVKFF,TGCGCCAGCAGTCAAAAGGGGCGGGTAAAATTCTTT
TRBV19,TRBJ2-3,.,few,CASSSSGAGDTQYF,TGTGCCAGTAGTAGTTCGGGGGCCGGGGATACGCAGTATTTT
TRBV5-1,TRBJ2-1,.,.,CASSLGGGAYNEQFF,TGCGCCAGCAGCTTGGGAGGGGGGGCCTACAATGAGCAGTTCTTC
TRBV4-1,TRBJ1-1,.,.,CASSQDLGNTEAFF,TGCGCCAGCAGCCAAGATTTAGGGAACACTGAAGCTTTCTTT
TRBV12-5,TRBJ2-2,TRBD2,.,CASGSRPTSGGPNTGELFF,TGTGCTAGTGGTTCCCGACCGACTAGCGGGGGGCCGAACACCGGGGAGCTGTTTTTT
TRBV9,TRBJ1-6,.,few,CASSVGQGPNSPLHF,TGTGCCAGCAGCGTAGGGCAGGGGCCTAATTCACCCCTCCACTTT
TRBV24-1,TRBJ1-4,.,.,CATSFEDYNEKLFF,TGTGCCACCAGTTTTGAGGACTATAATGAAAAACTGTTTTTT
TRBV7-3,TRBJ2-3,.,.,CASSLGGPDTQYF,TGTGCCAGCAGCCTAGGCGGACCAGATACGCAGTATTTT
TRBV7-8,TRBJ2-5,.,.,CASSLAGGQETQYF,TGTGCCAGCAGCTTAGCGGGGGGCCAAGAGACCCAGTACTTC
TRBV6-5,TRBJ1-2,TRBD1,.,CASSATGGGGYTF,TGTGCCAGCAGCGCTACAGGGGGCGGAGGCTACACCTTC
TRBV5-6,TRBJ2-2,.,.,CASSLTGSGELFF,TGTGCCAGCAGCTTGACAGGGTCCGGGGAGCTGTTTTTT
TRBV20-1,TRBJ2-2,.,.,CSAANTGELFF,TGCAGTGCTGCAAACACCGGGGAGCTGTTTTTT
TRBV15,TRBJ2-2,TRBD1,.,CATSLRQGSTGELFF,TGTGCCACCAGCTTGAGACAGGGAAGCACCGGGGAGCTGTTTTTT
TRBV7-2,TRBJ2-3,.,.,CASSPGGGAGTDTQYF,TGTGCCAGCAGCCCAGGTGGGGGCGCCGGCACAGATACGCAGTATTTT
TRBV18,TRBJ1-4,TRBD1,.,CASSPPTGREKLFF,TGTGCCAGCTCACCACCGACAGGGCGGGAAAAACTGTTTTTT
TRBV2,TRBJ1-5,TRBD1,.,CASSDWQGGQPQHF,TGTGCCAGCAGTGATTGGCAGGGGGGACAGCCCCAGCATTTT